This entry features one T cell receptor beta chain sequence. Its antigen is not yet known. Per-nucleotide qualities are absent, and no much larger clonotype sits a single base away. The cohort comprised approximately 700 healthy bone marrow donors. Cohort members were all nominally healthy when sampled, although unrecorded immune exposures were likely present. The donor was CMV seropositive and belonged to the group of around 300 seropositive cohort members. A peripheral blood sample was collected from each donor, and TCR beta sequencing was performed on peripheral blood mononuclear cells. Genomic DNA was extracted from the blood cell samples with the Qiagen DNeasy Blood Extraction Kit. The sample originates from a study of cytomegalovirus exposure and HLA in healthy donors (dated by TCRdb to the late 2010s). In terms of the full investigation: According to an earlier analysis of 587 of the donors, about 190 million T cells yielded 117 million unique TCR beta sequences and around 300 Gb of sequence data. An early release covering roughly 600 HLA-typed donors comprised about 320 gigabases of sequencing data and 85 million or so unique TCR sequences. Among the roughly 390 genotyped donors, approximately 81% belonged to the genetic ancestry cluster associated with self-reported Caucasian donors. The study aimed to test whether cataloging public T cell receptors could reveal signatures of past pathogen exposure. The T cell repertoires of several hundred subjects were profiled by immunosequencing and related to cytomegalovirus serostatus. In addition to the first cohort of hundreds of subjects, a separate validation cohort of 120 different subjects was used. The study combined high-throughput TCR immunosequencing, statistical association of individual TCRs with disease status, and machine learning to predict cytomegalovirus infection status. A later analysis re-analyzed previously published TCR beta repertoires from hundreds of donors and added high-resolution HLA genotyping to study TCR occurrence patterns. Rather than drawing on any new phenotypic data, the later analysis identified candidate immune exposures from TCR beta sequences and the way those sequences occurred across donors. In an earlier analysis of 550 to 700 of the donors, high-throughput TCR beta sequencing was used to judge whether each TCR beta V gene segment behaved as functional or pseudogenic. Alongside the repertoire data, information on donor age, sex, ethnicity and CMV serostatus was compiled. A later genetic analysis used genome-wide SNP genotypes for 398 of the 666 donors, treating that subset as a discovery cohort. All discovery cohort repertoires had been generated on a single sequencing platform. HLA typing covered class I and class II loci at four-digit resolution. Typing coverage varied by locus: about 629-630 donors for A, B, C, DRB1 and DQB1; more than 500 for DQA1; 600 to 610 for DPA1; 400 to 480 for DPB1. Roughly five DR-DQ haplotypes were handled as single units for association and clustering because linkage in the cohort was strong. On average, roughly 200,000 unique TCR beta nucleotide sequences were sequenced per donor among some 420 genotyped donors of the cohort, with roughly a sixth of those sequences being non-productive.

The germline V gene specifies SGHTA as CDR1 and FQGNSA as CDR2. Including cysteine and phenylalanine, the CDR3 has 14 amino acids. CDR3 DNA is the only sequence kept; it has 42 bases, read in frame from the first base. The V and J ends are trimmed by 2 bases and 6 bases, leaving 13 bases between them. The library was prepared using the immunoSEQ multiplex PCR assay. For the multiplex PCR, a mixture combining 60 forward primers for TCR Vbeta segments and 13 reverse primers for TCR Jbeta segments was used. The CDR3 region of rearranged TCR beta genes was amplified from genomic DNA with a multiplex PCR assay. On the Illumina HiSeq System, the amplified TCR beta libraries were sequenced as 87-base-pair reads. The paper's data handling went like this. A later analysis counted about 76 million unique TCR beta chains across the 500 to 850 repertoires, and about 10 million of these chains were shared by at least two donors. A nearest-neighbor algorithm error-corrected the raw reads and collapsed the reads into unique sequences, merging closely related sequences to remove PCR and sequencing errors. To assign V, D and J gene segments, CDR3 sequences were aligned to IMGT reference sequences. For a sequence to be retained, a match of at least six nucleotides was required to both a V gene segment and a J gene segment. Rearrangements were classified as productive when the CDR3 lacked stop codons and remained in frame with V and J, and all other rearrangements were classified as non-productive. CDR3 was defined according to IMGT convention as the region running from the second conserved V-encoded cysteine to the conserved J-encoded phenylalanine. Sequences without an unambiguous match to a single V gene segment were excluded from the earlier analysis of over 500 of the donors. In an earlier analysis of 587 of the donors, a V segment was called functional when productive rearrangements were above 56.7%, and segregating when the standard deviation between donors exceeded 5%. A statistical classification framework was built to diagnose cytomegalovirus status from the catalog of TCR beta chain sequences. A later analysis assigned V and J genes by comparing TCR nucleotide sequences with IMGT/GENE-DB human TR gene sequences. Using the TCRdist pipeline, a later analysis assigned CDR3 sequences along with most-parsimonious VDJ recombination scenarios. In a later analysis, each TCR beta chain was defined by its CDR3 amino acid sequence together with its V-gene family, and reads lacking a unique V-gene family were excluded. A later analysis removed several hundred highly shared, low-generation-probability nucleotide sequences to deal with suspected cross-contamination and a sequencing artifact. In a later analysis, a clonal expansion index for each public chain was calculated from normalized within-repertoire ranks of inferred template counts. Generation probabilities in a later analysis came from a VDJ recombination model fitted to out-of-frame rearrangements, and those results were checked against IGoR. A later analysis scored TCR-TCR, TCR-HLA and TCR-CMV co-occurrence with hypergeometric tests, applying a repertoire-size bias correction to TCR pairs. To estimate false discovery rates, a later analysis permuted the HLA or CMV assignments 20 times. In a later analysis, co-occurring TCRs were grouped using DBSCAN, and TCRdist sequence similarity was added for clustering within HLA-allele-positive subsets. Repertoires with fewer than 30,000 or more than 120,000 public chains, plus five repertoires with anomalous nucleotide sharing, were excluded from co-occurrence clustering. Drawn from immuneACCESS, this table holds only the in-frame rearrangements with V and J called that TCRdb kept. Clones are partly lost; checked studies trace under half to an unresolved V gene and leave the rest unexplained. The DNA was the basis for D and trimming; V, J and clone size are from that table. Present in this sample are about 160,000 clones, approximately 72% of which were seen just once. Approximately 7.1% of the sample is in the top ten clones.

General findings and caveats noted by the study authors: This cohort had only TCR beta chains sequenced, and the lack of alpha or paired-chain data limited which features could be detected. In vitro tests confirmed that a few of the cytomegalovirus-associated TCR beta chains recognize cytomegalovirus antigens. Assigning TCR associations to individual alleles was difficult when HLA alleles, especially DR and DQ, strongly co-occurred. According to a later analysis, TCR association rates differed among HLA loci, with DRB1 alleles showing the most associated TCRs and HLA-C alleles showing the fewest. The study listed 170 or so TCR beta chains as associated with cytomegalovirus. A cluster of highly shared sequence variants was judged likely to represent a technical artifact of the sequencing pipeline. In a later analysis, HLA-associated TCR beta chains showed more clonal expansion and lower generation probabilities than non-associated chains that were equally common. Because some donors lacked HLA typing at each locus, the association tests relied only on the typed subset. A later analysis reported that several top co-occurrence clusters appeared linked to parvovirus B19, influenza, CMV and Epstein-Barr virus. The classifier was reported to diagnose cytomegalovirus status with high specificity and sensitivity in both the original and validation cohorts. An earlier analysis of approximately 500 of the donors showed that most TCR beta V segments appeared in productive rearrangements either about 87% or about 30% of the time, which broadly matched IMGT annotations. Because the 87-base-pair reads could not distinguish some IMGT-functional V segments, including TRBV6-2 and TRBV6-3, those segments were excluded. An association between a missense DCLRE1C variant and V-gene and J-gene trimming of TCR beta chains was found in a later genetic analysis and replicated in an independent cohort. Across donors, most TCR sequences were observed very rarely, whereas some public TCRs were present in many individuals. Most CMV-associated TCR beta chains appeared to be HLA-restricted in a later analysis, and the HLA associations seemed to be driven largely by CMV exposure. Correlated functional status among segregating V segments might be attributable to linkage disequilibrium, but an unknown experimental factor could not be ruled out. In a later genetic analysis, fewer N-insertions in productive TCRs were reported among donors in an Asian-associated ancestry cluster than the 666-donor mean. The authors suggested that the approach could potentially be extended to other disease states and immunological phenotypes. Because counts were too low, 15 or so rarely observed V segments, including chromosome 9 orphons, were excluded from the earlier analysis of roughly 580 of the donors. The presence/absence analyses assumed that sequencing depth was roughly uniform across donors, and that assumption may not be true. A later analysis associated 16,951 TCR beta sequences with specific HLA alleles at a false discovery rate of 0.05. For the cohort, immune exposure information was limited to CMV serostatus. A further reported finding was that TCR beta sequences accurately predicted the HLA-A and HLA-B alleles for most subjects in the first cohort.

This sequence uses TRBV7-2 and TRBJ1-2; TRBD1 is a possible D gene, resting on 5 matching bases. The receptor's source is a man aged 40-49 years in good health and CMV-seropositive. What was sequenced was PBMCs. The CDR3 reads CASSLRGGDDGYTF. The DNA sequence reads TGTGCCAGCAGCTTACGGGGGGGGGATGATGGCTACACCTTC.